Listed here are 32 T cell receptor beta chains from one sample, sequenced in a study of T-cell reconstitution after alpha-beta-depleted transplantation in children (dated by TCRdb to the mid-2010s). In light of the paper, this sample's treatment or condition label describes: allogeneic hematopoietic cell transplantation with graft depleted of TCRalphabeta T cells and CD19 B cells. The library was produced with PCR. The instrument was an Illumina HiSeq 2500. TCR library preparation used molecular barcoding, with unique molecular identifiers applied to normalize quantification of the TCRbeta repertoire. The raw public reads went through TCRdb reprocessing: fastp at Q25, MiXCR clone calling, in-frame beta chains kept. Every entry covers one CDR3 protein and lists the most common genes and DNA from its rows. The sample table records 400,000 to 450,000 distinct CDR3 sequences; roughly 43% of these occur just once. The ten largest account for roughly 27% of the sample.

Sequencing was performed on PBMCs, taken before TCRalphabeta/CD19-depleted stem cell transplant. The receptors shown here come from a girl aged 2 to 10 with aplastic anemia, due to receive a stem cell transplant.

The V call is TRBV28, the J call TRBJ2-6, with D perhaps assigned TRBD1 or TRBD2 (6 bases each). Trimming stripped 8 bases from V and 4 bases from J, with 15 bases between. Germline V gene data show CDR1 as MDHEN and CDR2 as SYDVKM. This CDR3 has 15 amino acids. In nucleotides, the CDR3 is TGTGCCAGCGCCGGAGGGGGATCCGGGGCCAACGTCCTGACTTTC. Its translation is CASAGGGSGANVLTF. Filled out from reference TRBV28 and TRBJ2-6, the complete variable domain reads DVKVTQSSRYLVKRTGEKVFLECVQDMDHENMFWYRQDPGLGLRLIYFSYDVKMKEKGDIPEGYSVSREKKERFSLILESASTNQTSMYLCASAGGGSGANVLTFGAGSRLTVL.

This chain uses TRBV27 with TRBJ2-7; TRBD1 might be the D (5 bases). Germline CDR1 MNHEY, CDR2 SMNVEV (reference sequence). V shed 2 bases and J shed 0 bases, with 8 bases lying between them. The CDR3 consists of 14 residues. The CDR3 loop is CASSLAGHSYEQYF. The DNA for the CDR3 is TGTGCCAGCAGTTTAGCCGGACACTCCTACGAGCAGTACTTC.

The V and J genes are TRBV10-1 and TRBJ2-7; TRBD1 aligns across 9 bases. The CDR3 consists of 14 residues. The V and J ends lost 2 bases and 5 bases, in that order; junction bases with no gene match: 4. Germline assignment: CDR1 WNHNN and CDR2 SYGVQD (reference sequence). The CDR3 DNA reads TGCGCCAGCAGTGAGGGGACAGGGTACCACGAGCAGTACTTC. It codes for CASSEGTGYHEQYF.

Ten or more counts support this clonotype. This chain joins TRBV5-1 and TRBJ2-1; D not resolved. CDR1 is SGHRS, CDR2 YFSETQ, per germline. With 0 bases removed from V and 4 bases from J, the gap between germline ends came to 11 bases. This CDR3 spans 15 amino acids. The chain's CDR3 is CASSLGGLGYNEQFF. CDR3 coding DNA: TGCGCCAGCAGCTTGGGAGGTCTAGGGTACAATGAGCAGTTCTTC.

This sequence joins TRBV7-9 and TRBJ2-3, with D possibly being TRBD1 or TRBD2 (5 bases each). This CDR3 is 15 amino acids long. CDR1 is SEHNR, CDR2 FQNEAQ, per germline (reference sequence). V was cut by 3 bases and J by 1 base, with 11 bases left in between. CDR3 sequence: CASSFMGERTDTQYF. Written as DNA, the CDR3 is TGTGCCAGCAGCTTTATGGGGGAGCGCACAGATACGCAGTATTTT.

This clonotype was counted ten times or more. V gene TRBV7-9 combines with J gene TRBJ2-3, with 9 bases lining up with TRBD1. CDR1 is SEHNR, CDR2 FQNEAQ, per germline (reference sequence). The CDR3 is 14 residues long. Losses at the gene ends were 1 base for V and 9 bases for J; bases not matched to a gene: 5. CDR3: CASSLVGQGTTQYF. CDR3 nucleotide sequence: TGTGCCAGCAGCTTAGTAGGACAGGGGACCACGCAGTATTTT.

The chain employs TRBV5-5 and TRBJ1-4; D possibly corresponds to TRBD1 (5 bases). The CDR3 runs to 15 residues. Germline CDR1 is SGHKS and CDR2 is YYEKEE (reference sequence). V lost 0 bases and J 10 bases, leaving 16 bases between the germline ends. The CDR3 loop is CASSLEQGGSAKLFF. The CDR3 DNA is TGTGCCAGCAGCTTGGAGCAGGGCGGGAGCGCAAAACTGTTTTTT.

J is TRBJ1-4 and V is TRBV4-1; D not certain. V was clipped by 4 bases and J by 8 bases, with 11 bases between them. Germline CDR1 reads MGHRA; CDR2 reads YSYEKL. There are 13 residues in the CDR3. CDR3 in amino acids: CASSRDRSEKLFF. DNA of the CDR3: TGCGCCAGCAGCCGCGATAGGTCAGAAAAACTGTTTTTT.

This clonotype was found a few times. This sequence joins TRBV6-1 and TRBJ2-2; 7 nucleotides line up with TRBD1. After removal of 5 bases from V and 0 bases from J, the junction contained 3 bases not matched to a gene. Germline V CDR1 and CDR2: MNHNS, SASEGT. The CDR3 consists of 15 residues. The CDR3 reads CASSPGTANTGELFF. In DNA, the CDR3 is TGTGCCAGCAGTCCCGGGACAGCGAACACCGGGGAGCTGTTTTTT.

V and J are TRBV7-8 and TRBJ2-3, with 13 bases lining up with TRBD2. In germline, CDR1 is SGHVS, CDR2 FQNEAQ. Losses at the gene ends were 5 bases for V and 1 base for J; bases not matched to a gene: 12. The CDR3 sequence is 19 residues long. CDR3 in DNA: TGTGCCAGCAGCGCCAGACTAGCGGGAGGTTGGAGAGGCACAGATACGCAGTATTTT. It specifies CASSARLAGGWRGTDTQYF.

The chain has TRBV6-5 and TRBJ2-3; 7 bases align to TRBD2. This CDR3 spans 14 amino acids. Trimming removed 4 bases from V and 5 bases from J; junction bases left unmatched: 6. CDR1 is MNHEY, CDR2 SVGAGI, per germline. This chain's CDR3 is CASSLGLDVDTQYF. Here the CDR3 DNA reads TGTGCCAGCAGTTTAGGACTAGACGTAGATACGCAGTATTTT.

The sample holds a few counts of this clonotype. The rearrangement links TRBV27 to TRBJ1-2; 8 bases align to TRBD1. The CDR3 loop spans 15 amino acids. The V segment lost 5 bases and the J segment 1 base; nucleotides outside the gene matches: 6. Germline V gives CDR1 MNHEY, CDR2 SMNVEV (reference sequence). This CDR3 is CASSTHRGGNYGYTF. In nucleotides, the CDR3 is TGTGCCAGCAGTACCCACAGGGGGGGTAACTATGGCTACACCTTC.

This chain links TRBV12-3 or TRBV12-4 with TRBJ2-5, with D unresolved. The CDR3 has 14 residues. V was cut by 6 bases and J by 1 base, with 12 bases left in between. The CDR3 DNA follows: TGTGCCAGCAGCCCAACCAACTCCCAAGAGACCCAGTACTTC. Translation: CASSPTNSQETQYF.

This clonotype was seen at least ten times. This rearrangement joins TRBV9 to TRBJ2-5, with 10 positions matching TRBD2. The junction had 10 bases not matched to a gene; V was cut back by 0 bases and J by 5 bases. The germline V gene has CDR1 SGDLS and CDR2 YYNGEE. The CDR3 loop spans 17 amino acids. The CDR3 DNA reads as TGTGCCAGCAGCGTAGGGGCAGCGGGAGGGCTGGGGGAGACCCAGTACTTC. This encodes CASSVGAAGGLGETQYF.

V and J are TRBV6-5 and TRBJ2-1; D gene ambiguous. V lost 2 bases to trimming and J lost 0 bases, with 5 bases between them. Looked up from germline, CDR1 is MNHEY and CDR2 is SVGAGI. The CDR3 is made up of 14 amino acids. CDR3 sequence reads: CASSYLISYNEQFF. In nucleotides, the CDR3 is TGTGCCAGCAGTTACCTGATCTCCTACAATGAGCAGTTCTTC.

V and J are TRBV27 and TRBJ2-7, with TRBD1 matching 7 bases. The germline CDR1 and CDR2 sequences are MNHEY and SMNVEV (reference sequence). The V segment lost 4 bases and the J segment 5 bases; nucleotides outside the gene matches: 11. The CDR3 totals 15 residues. The CDR3 DNA is TGTGCCAGCAGTTCCGGCCGACAGGGAACCCACGAGCAGTACTTC. It codes for CASSSGRQGTHEQYF.

The chain couples TRBV10-3 to TRBJ2-7; 8 nucleotides match TRBD2. Germline V gives CDR1 ENHRY, CDR2 SYGVKD. CDR3 length: 13 amino acids. The J segment lost 4 bases and the V segment lost 8 bases, leaving 7 bases of the junction unmatched. The CDR3 DNA reads as TGTGCCATCGGTGGTAGCGGGGAATACGAGCAGTACTTC. Translating gives CAIGGSGEYEQYF.

V gene TRBV27 combines with J gene TRBJ2-1; 7 bases are shared with TRBD1. The CDR3 runs to 12 residues. The J segment lost 9 bases and the V segment lost 5 bases, leaving 4 bases of the junction unmatched. CDR1 and CDR2 from the germline V gene are MNHEY and SMNVEV (reference sequence). The CDR3 protein is CASSVTGSEQFF. The CDR3 bases are TGTGCCAGCAGTGTGACAGGGAGTGAGCAGTTCTTC.

The CDR3 sequence is CSASPLGRTDTQYF. For the CDR3, the DNA is TGCAGTGCTAGTCCCTTGGGGAGGACAGATACGCAGTATTTT. This chain joins TRBV20-1 and TRBJ2-3, with D perhaps TRBD2 (6 bases). The CDR3 is made up of 14 amino acids. CDR1 and CDR2 (germline): DFQATT, SNEGSKA (reference sequence). Between the trimmed V and J ends, which lost 3 bases and 3 bases, there was a span of 13 bases.

The CDR3 reads CASSSWTAQETQYF. The CDR3 DNA follows: TGCGCCAGCAGCTCTTGGACGGCTCAAGAGACCCAGTACTTC. The J gene is TRBJ2-5, the V gene TRBV5-1; no clear D. This CDR3 spans 14 amino acids. V gave up 3 bases and J gave up 2 bases, with 11 bases separating them. Germline CDR1 is SGHRS and CDR2 is YFSETQ.

This clonotype was detected only a few times. The gene calls are TRBV7-9 and TRBJ1-3; no reliable D call. The CDR3 contains 17 residues. Germline CDR1 is SEHNR and CDR2 is FQNEAQ (reference sequence). V was cut by 1 base and J by 0 bases, with 13 bases left in between. CDR3 nucleotides: TGTGCCAGCAGCTTAGTGTCCCGCGGTAGCTCTGGAAACACCATATATTTT. Translated: CASSLVSRGSSGNTIYF. Variable domain in full (rest from reference TRBV7-9 and TRBJ1-3): DTGVSQNPRHKITKRGQNVTFRCDPISEHNRLYWYRQTLGQGPEFLTYFQNEAQLEKSRLLSDRFSAERPKGSFSTLEIQRTEQGDSAMYLCASSLVSRGSSGNTIYFGEGSWLTVV.

This clonotype was observed many times. The rearrangement uses TRBV28 and TRBJ1-5; tentative D call: TRBD1 (6 bases). The CDR3 has 17 amino acids. V lost 6 bases, J lost 0 bases, and 18 bases lay in between. Germline CDR1 reads MDHEN; CDR2 reads SYDVKM. The CDR3 reads CASSNTFGQYSNQPQHF. Here the CDR3 DNA reads TGTGCCAGCAGCAACACCTTCGGACAGTATAGCAATCAGCCCCAGCATTTT.

This clonotype was recorded many times. The chain employs TRBV7-6 and TRBJ2-7; 9 bases are shared with TRBD1. The CDR3 contains 14 residues. V shed 2 bases and J 3 bases; nucleotides not matched to a gene: 2. Germline V gene lookup returns CDR1 SGHVS and CDR2 FNYEAQ. The CDR3 DNA is TGTGCCAGCAGCTTAACGGGACAGGGCTACGAGCAGTACTTC. This sequence encodes CASSLTGQGYEQYF.

This clonotype came up a few times. The chain recombines TRBV28 with TRBJ1-4; tentative D call: TRBD1 (5 bases). Trimming removed 6 bases at V and 4 bases at J, with 18 bases between. Germline V gene lookup returns CDR1 MDHEN and CDR2 SYDVKM. The CDR3 is made up of 16 amino acids. CDR3 sequence reads: CASRATTTADNEKLFF. The CDR3 nucleotides read TGTGCCAGCAGGGCGACGACGACAGCCGATAATGAAAAACTGTTTTTT.

This clonotype was seen only a few times. The V call is TRBV12-3 or TRBV12-4, the J call TRBJ1-6, with D perhaps TRBD1 (6 bases). The CDR3 length is 14 residues. V was clipped by 5 bases and J by 7 bases, with 12 bases between them. This chain's CDR3 is CASSGQGRNSPLHF. The DNA for the CDR3 is TGTGCCAGCAGTGGTCAGGGGAGGAATTCACCCCTCCACTTT.

The V and J genes are TRBV4-1 and TRBJ1-2; 12 positions agree with TRBD1. Losses at the gene ends were 7 bases for V and 8 bases for J; bases not matched to a gene: 8. Germline CDR1 MGHRA, CDR2 YSYEKL. This CDR3 is 14 amino acids long. Here the CDR3 reads CASNPGQGARGYTF. In DNA form, the CDR3 reads TGCGCCAGCAACCCGGGACAGGGGGCGCGCGGCTACACCTTC.

The chain joins TRBV7-3 to TRBJ2-5, with TRBD2 matching 10 bases. The germline V gene has CDR1 SGHTA and CDR2 FQGTGA. CDR3 size: 15 residues. The junction had 7 bases not matched to a gene; V was cut back by 5 bases and J by 4 bases. The CDR3 DNA sequence: TGTGCCAGCAGCCAAACCCGGACTAGCGGAGAGACCCAGTACTTC. Its translation is CASSQTRTSGETQYF.

This clonotype has a handful of counts. This may come from a read error, since a much larger clone is one base off. This chain uses TRBV7-9 with TRBJ2-7; D is possibly TRBD1 (5 bases). Germline V CDR1 and CDR2: SEHNR, FQNEAQ (reference sequence). The CDR3 spans 14 residues. In DNA, the CDR3 is TGTGCCAGCAGCGAAGGGGATCGCCCCTACCAGCAGTACTTC. Its protein is CASSEGDRPYQQYF.

The gene calls are TRBV6-5 and TRBJ2-1, with D possibly called TRBD1 or TRBD2 (5 bases each). Germline-derived CDR1 and CDR2 are MNHEY and SVGAGI. This CDR3 is built from 15 residues. V lost 4 bases and J 5 bases, leaving 15 bases between the germline ends. The CDR3 region has the DNA TGTGCCAGCAGTTTCTCGGGGTCAGGGCACAATGAGCAGTTCTTC. Protein: CASSFSGSGHNEQFF.

The rearrangement joins TRBV19 to TRBJ1-1; D remains unclear. The CDR3 length is 14 residues. CDR1 LNHDA and CDR2 SQIVND come from the germline V gene (reference sequence). The V end was cut by 6 bases, the J end by 5 bases, with 16 bases between. The CDR3 region is CASSLTTGWTEAFF. CDR3 coding DNA: TGTGCCAGTAGCCTGACTACGGGCTGGACTGAAGCTTTCTTT. Full variable domain (outside the CDR3, taken from reference TRBV19 and TRBJ1-1): DGGITQSPKYLFRKEGQNVTLSCEQNLNHDAMYWYRQDPGQGLRLIYYSQIVNDFQKGDIAEGYSVSREKKESFPLTVTSAQKNPTAFYLCASSLTTGWTEAFFGQGTRLTVV.

Points on this clonotype: At one boundary the junction diverges from the germline segment, which might be a read error. V and J are TRBV7-9 and TRBJ2-7; D might be TRBD2 (5 bases). The CDR3 loop spans 13 amino acids. Per germline, CDR1 SEHNR and CDR2 FQNEAQ (reference sequence). The CDR3, as DNA: TGTGCCGGCAGCTCCAAGCCCGCGGGCGAGCAGTACTTC. As protein: CAGSSKPAGEQYF. The complete variable domain, with remaining parts taken from reference TRBV7-9 and TRBJ2-7, reads DTGVSQNPRHKITKRGQNVTFRCDPISEHNRLYWYRQTLGQGPEFLTYFQNEAQLEKSRLLSDRFSAERPKGSFSTLEIQRTEQGDSAMYLCAGSSKPAGEQYFGPGTRLTVT.

The V and J genes are TRBV20-1 and TRBJ2-3; TRBD2 matches 10 bases. Per germline, CDR1 DFQATT and CDR2 SNEGSKA (reference sequence). The CDR3 extends over 18 amino acids. V trimming: 0 bases; J trimming: 5 bases; junction bases outside the gene matches: 14. DNA for the CDR3: TGCAGTGCTAGAGATCTGAAGCGGGAGGGCCAGGTGGGAGATACGCAGTATTTT. Translation gives CSARDLKREGQVGDTQYF.